A single sample is the source of the 17 T cell receptor beta chains below, sequenced in a study of shared clonotypes between healthy human individuals. The repertoire was sequenced with immunoSEQ multiplex PCR; TCRdb's copy has only in-frame clones and lacks some. The sample holds about 2.3 million clones, around 92% seen once. Sequencing was performed on naive CD4+ T cells from PBMCs. Subset given: CD45RA+ positively selected. These receptor sequences come from a young man in good health. Some clones in this sample may be carry-over from other donors' samples.

The V gene is TRBV5-6, the J gene TRBJ1-1; D is possibly TRBD1 (5 bases). CDR3 length: 15 residues. Between the trimmed V and J ends, which lost 2 bases and 0 bases, there was a span of 11 bases. The germline V gene has CDR1 SGHDT and CDR2 YYEEEE. The DNA of the CDR3 is TGTGCCAGCAGCTTTAGGGGCCCGATGAACACTGAAGCTTTCTTT. Its protein product is CASSFRGPMNTEAFF.

Worth noting for this clone: This may stem from a read error, because a much larger clone lies one nucleotide away. Other DNA sequences in this specimen translate into the identical CDR3. The chain has TRBV5-1 and TRBJ1-5; D not certain. The germline V and J ends were trimmed by 4 bases and 1 base, with 6 bases remaining between them. This CDR3 spans 13 amino acids. Germline V gene sequence: CDR1 SGHRS, CDR2 YFSETQ. As DNA, the CDR3 is TGCGCCAGCAGCGTGGACAGCAATCAGCCCCAGCATTTT. It codes for CASSVDSNQPQHF.

This chain links TRBV19 with TRBJ2-1; possibly TRBD2 for D (6 bases). CDR1 LNHDA and CDR2 SQIVND come from the germline V gene (reference sequence). The CDR3 runs 14 residues. V lost 8 bases and J 5 bases, leaving 16 bases between the germline ends. CDR3 loop: CASSHSEGDNEQFF. DNA of the CDR3: TGTGCCAGTTCCCATTCGGAGGGAGACAATGAGCAGTTCTTC.

The chain joins TRBV11-3 to TRBJ2-7; D possibly corresponds to TRBD1 (5 bases). V was cut by 5 bases and J by 2 bases, with 16 bases left in between. This CDR3 contains 15 residues. CDR1 and CDR2 from the germline V gene are SGHNT and YENEEA. CDR3 residues: CASSRGPGPTYEQYF. As DNA, the CDR3 is TGTGCCAGCAGCCGAGGCCCAGGGCCCACCTACGAGCAGTACTTC. The full variable domain, its missing parts supplied by reference TRBV11-3 and TRBJ2-7, is EAGVVQSPRYKIIEKKQPVAFWCNPISGHNTLYWYLQNLGQGPELLIRYENEEAVDDSQLPKDRFSAERLKGVDSTLKIQPAELGDSAVYLCASSRGPGPTYEQYFGPGTRLTVT.

The CDR3 loop is CAWQQGPSANEKLFF. CDR3 sequence (DNA): TGTGCCTGGCAACAGGGGCCTTCTGCTAATGAAAAACTGTTTTTT. The chain is built from TRBV30 and TRBJ1-4; TRBD1 agrees at 7 bases. Germline V CDR1 and CDR2: GTSNPN, SVGIG (reference sequence). The CDR3 consists of 15 residues. After removal of 5 bases from V and 3 bases from J, the junction contained 9 bases not matched to a gene.

The rearrangement uses TRBV18 and TRBJ2-5; D possibly corresponds to TRBD2 (5 bases). The germline CDR1 and CDR2 sequences are KGHSH and LQKENI. V was trimmed by 3 bases and J by 3 bases, leaving 14 bases between them. The CDR3 sequence is 15 residues long. This CDR3 is CASSPDQLAKETQYF. CDR3 DNA sequence: TGTGCCAGCTCACCCGACCAATTAGCGAAAGAGACCCAGTACTTC. Using reference TRBV18 and TRBJ2-5 for the parts outside the CDR3, the full variable domain is NAGVMQNPRHLVRRRGQEARLRCSPMKGHSHVYWYRQLPEEGLKFMVYLQKENIIDESGMPKERFSAEFPKEGPSILRIQQVVRGDSAAYFCASSPDQLAKETQYFGPGTRLLVL.

The chain links TRBV28 to TRBJ2-4; the match to TRBD1 covers 11 bases. CDR1 and CDR2 (germline): MDHEN, SYDVKM. The V and J ends lost 6 bases and 2 bases, in that order; junction bases with no gene match: 12. The CDR3 runs 18 residues. The CDR3 DNA reads TGTGCCAGCAGCCCGTTAGGACAGGGGGCCGAATCCAAAAACATTCAGTACTTC. Its translation is CASSPLGQGAESKNIQYF.

This chain uses TRBV12-2 with TRBJ2-1; the listed D gene, TRBD2, was not tested against the DNA. TRBV12-2 is designated a pseudogene. The CDR3 is made up of 11 amino acids. In DNA form, the CDR3 reads TGTGCAAGTCGCCCCCTCTATGAGCAGTTCTTC. This sequence encodes CASRPLYEQFF.

V gene TRBV11-2 combines with J gene TRBJ2-5; TRBD1 is a possible D gene (6 bases). V dropped 9 bases and J dropped 0 bases, with 11 bases sitting between them. The CDR3 has 13 residues. In germline, CDR1 is SGHAT, CDR2 FQNNGV. Written as DNA, the CDR3 is TGTGCCAGTAGCACAGGGTACCAAGAGACCCAGTACTTC. Protein product: CASSTGYQETQYF.

This clone was found once. Other DNA sequences from this sample encode an identical CDR3 as well. The chain uses TRBV5-1 and TRBJ2-7; no clear D gene. CDR1 is SGHRS, CDR2 YFSETQ, per germline. The V and J ends lost 0 bases and 3 bases respectively, with 7 bases between them. The CDR3 runs to 13 residues. The CDR3 reads CASSLGVGYEQYF. The CDR3 DNA reads TGCGCCAGCAGCTTGGGGGTCGGCTACGAGCAGTACTTC.

This chain connects TRBV14 to TRBJ2-1; a possible D gene is TRBD2 (7 bases). This CDR3 comprises 15 residues. Trimming stripped 7 bases from V and 6 bases from J, with 19 bases between. CDR1 is SGHDN and CDR2 is FVKESK in the germline V gene. The CDR3, as DNA: TGTGCCAGCACCCTTACCTGGGGGGGCGGCAATGAGCAGTTCTTC. Its protein is CASTLTWGGGNEQFF.

This clone was counted a few times. The V call is TRBV18, the J call TRBJ2-2; perhaps TRBD1 as D (6 bases). Trimming removed 5 bases from V and 5 bases from J, with 12 bases in between. The CDR3 is 14 residues long. CDR1 is KGHSH and CDR2 is LQKENI in the germline V gene. The CDR3 here is CASSLQGVTGELFF. CDR3 coding DNA: TGTGCCAGCTCATTACAGGGAGTAACCGGGGAGCTGTTTTTT.

The chain has TRBV5-1 and TRBJ2-1, with D possibly TRBD1 on 7 matching bases. The ends were cut back, 4 bases at V and 9 bases at J, with 14 bases in the middle. The CDR3 is made up of 13 amino acids. Germline values: CDR1 SGHRS, CDR2 YFSETQ. Here the CDR3 reads CASSQAQGGEQFF. The CDR3 DNA reads as TGCGCCAGCAGCCAGGCGCAGGGGGGTGAGCAGTTCTTC. Variable domain in full (rest from reference TRBV5-1 and TRBJ2-1): KAGVTQTPRYLIKTRGQQVTLSCSPISGHRSVSWYQQTPGQGLQFLFEYFSETQRNKGNFPGRFSGRQFSNSRSEMNVSTLELGDSALYLCASSQAQGGEQFFGPGTRLTVL.

V is TRBV11-2 and J is TRBJ2-7, with D perhaps TRBD2 (6 bases). The CDR3 extends over 13 amino acids. The V gene lost 5 bases and the J gene lost 7 bases, with 15 bases spanning the gap. CDR1 and CDR2 from the germline V gene are SGHAT and FQNNGV. The CDR3 DNA reads TGTGCCAGCAGCGCTGGGGGGTTTGGGGAGCAGTACTTC. Amino acids: CASSAGGFGEQYF.

V usage is TRBV5-1 and J usage is TRBJ2-3; D is possibly TRBD1 (6 bases). Germline V gives CDR1 SGHRS, CDR2 YFSETQ. There are 16 residues in the CDR3. Deletions cut 4 bases from V and 5 bases from J, with 20 bases between. CDR3 sequence: CASSPPGAGSLDTQYF. CDR3 DNA sequence: TGCGCCAGCAGCCCCCCAGGGGCAGGGAGTTTAGATACGCAGTATTTT. Complete variable domain (other parts from reference TRBV5-1 and TRBJ2-3): KAGVTQTPRYLIKTRGQQVTLSCSPISGHRSVSWYQQTPGQGLQFLFEYFSETQRNKGNFPGRFSGRQFSNSRSEMNVSTLELGDSALYLCASSPPGAGSLDTQYFGPGTRLTVL.

The rearrangement links TRBV4-1 to TRBJ2-7; 14 nucleotides line up with TRBD2. The CDR3 length is 18 residues. CDR1 and CDR2 (germline): MGHRA, YSYEKL. The J segment lost 4 bases and the V segment lost 0 bases, leaving 8 bases of the junction unmatched. CDR3 DNA sequence: TGCGCCAGCAGCCAAGATAAGGGACTAGCGGGAGTCGGGTACGAGCAGTACTTC. It is translated as CASSQDKGLAGVGYEQYF.

About this clone: Other DNA sequences in the same sample also yield this CDR3. V usage is TRBV29-1 and J usage is TRBJ2-1; D uncertain. Trimming stripped 3 bases from V and 0 bases from J, with 3 bases between. CDR1 SQVTM and CDR2 ANQGSEA come from the germline V gene. The CDR3 covers 12 residues. CDR3 bases: TGCAGCGTTGATGGCTCCTACAATGAGCAGTTCTTC. This sequence encodes CSVDGSYNEQFF.